This T cell receptor (beta chain) was profiled in a study of technical replicates of blood from several donors. The CDR3 runs to 13 residues. The germline V gene encodes CDR1 LGHNA and CDR2 YSLEER. The germline V and J ends were trimmed by 1 base and 8 bases, with 9 bases remaining between them. This table comes from immunoSEQ multiplex PCR, and its TCRdb copy is limited to in-frame clones, with some not included. The sample contains 40,000 to 65,000 clones, around 83% of which appear only once. Sequences were obtained from PBMCs. This sequence joins TRBV4-3 and TRBJ2-1; D not resolved. This receptor was taken from a human donor in good health. Some clones in this sample may be carry-over from other donors' samples. The CDR3 protein is CASSQGVAYEQFF. The CDR3 nucleotides are TGCGCCAGCAGCCAAGGCGTAGCCTATGAGCAGTTCTTC.